This entry lists 5 T cell receptor beta chains sequenced from one sample in a study of CD8 T cells in ankylosing spondylitis. TCRdb redid the calling of the 5' RACE reads with MiXCR, one entry per CDR3 protein. Of tens of thousands of distinct CDR3 sequences in the sample, more than 5.5% are singletons; the top ten hold about 5%. Sequencing was performed on synovial fluid, either unsorted or a sorted T cell fraction (not recorded which). These receptors originate from a male donor with ankylosing spondylitis.

This chain connects TRBV3-1 to TRBJ2-6; D gene ambiguous. The CDR3 sequence is 16 residues long. V was pared by 1 base and J by 0 bases, with 7 bases between. Looked up from germline, CDR1 is LGHDT and CDR2 is YNNKEL (reference sequence). CDR3 amino acids: CASSQVKGSGANVLTF. CDR3 coding DNA: TGTGCCAGCAGCCAAGTAAAAGGCTCTGGGGCCAACGTCCTGACTTTC.

In its sample, this clonotype was seen many times. The chain couples TRBV7-2 to TRBJ2-2; 7 bases line up with TRBD1. Trimming removed 5 bases from V and 5 bases from J; junction bases left unmatched: 8. CDR3 length: 15 residues. From germline, CDR1 is SGHTA and CDR2 FQGNSA. CDR3 loop: CASSPPTGETGELFF. CDR3 in DNA: TGTGCCAGCAGCCCCCCAACAGGGGAAACCGGGGAGCTGTTTTTT.

This clonotype came up many times. The genes are TRBV12-3 or TRBV12-4 and TRBJ2-1; 13 bases agree with TRBD2. The CDR3 spans 15 residues. V lost 6 bases and J lost 4; bases outside the gene matches: 3. The chain's CDR3 is CASSPGLAGYNEQFF. CDR3 DNA: TGTGCCAGCAGCCCGGGACTAGCGGGATACAATGAGCAGTTCTTC.

This rearrangement joins TRBV28 to TRBJ1-3; the D gene is possibly TRBD1 (5 bases). This CDR3 has 14 residues. Trimming shortened V by 6 bases and J by 0 bases, and 9 bases separated the two germline ends. Germline CDR1 reads MDHEN; CDR2 reads SYDVKM. CDR3 loop: CASRTGGSGNTIYF. The CDR3 nucleotides are TGTGCCAGCAGAACGGGGGGCTCTGGAAACACCATATATTTT.

Ten or more counts support this clonotype. The V and J genes are TRBV7-2 and TRBJ2-7; D is undetermined. Germline V gene lookup returns CDR1 SGHTA and CDR2 FQGNSA. This CDR3 has 12 amino acids. Trimming shortened V by 5 bases and J by 7 bases, and 12 bases separated the two germline ends. The CDR3: CASSVNRQEQYF. CDR3 bases: TGTGCCAGCAGCGTCAACCGTCAAGAGCAGTACTTC.